The rows below give T cell receptor beta chains drawn from one sample of a study of glioma-infiltrating T cells. TCRdb recomputed calls from the multiplex PCR reads with MiXCR, one row per CDR3 protein. The profile shows around 93,000 distinct CDR3 sequences, roughly 39% of them singletons. The sequencing input was glioma tissue, nonneoplastic brain tissue, or PBMCs (not recorded which). The source is a human donor with low-grade glioma or glioblastoma, undergoing nonglioma brain surgery, or in good health (not recorded which). CDR3s include the opening cysteine and the closing phenylalanine or tryptophan. Each record gives: V gene, J gene, CDR3 protein.

V gene: TRBV30
J gene: TRBJ1-3
CDR3 protein: CAGGTWGNTIYF

V gene: TRBV2
J gene: TRBJ2-4
CDR3 protein: CASNQGAGNIQYF

V gene: TRBV6-1
J gene: TRBJ2-3
CDR3 protein: CASSLRGYHVTQYF

V gene: TRBV18
J gene: TRBJ2-1
CDR3 protein: CASSPLAGYNEQFF

V gene: TRBV4-1
J gene: TRBJ2-7
CDR3 protein: CASRPGQGAGEQYF

V gene: TRBV18
J gene: TRBJ2-3
CDR3 protein: CASSLRGETYTDTQYF

V gene: TRBV5-1
J gene: TRBJ2-1
CDR3 protein: CASSKQGTDEQFF

V gene: TRBV2
J gene: TRBJ2-6
CDR3 protein: CASKRGDSGTNVLTF

V gene: TRBV6-2/TRBV6-3
J gene: TRBJ1-1
CDR3 protein: CASISVGGDTEAFF

V gene: TRBV3-1
J gene: TRBJ1-3
CDR3 protein: CASSQATALVTIYF

V gene: TRBV13
J gene: TRBJ2-6
CDR3 protein: CASSLGANVLTF

V gene: TRBV18
J gene: TRBJ2-4
CDR3 protein: CASSLTSPSTPKNIQYF

V gene: TRBV28
J gene: TRBJ2-1
CDR3 protein: CASSSPGQGIPNEQFF

V gene: TRBV20-1
J gene: TRBJ1-1
CDR3 protein: CSAHGEGRSNTEAFF

V gene: TRBV24-1
J gene: TRBJ2-1
CDR3 protein: CATSGYRGVSGGPSDEQFF

V gene: TRBV5-4
J gene: TRBJ2-3
CDR3 protein: CASSLGLASGNTDTQYF

V gene: TRBV27
J gene: TRBJ2-1
CDR3 protein: CASIPCGSTGEKFF

V gene: TRBV7-9
J gene: TRBJ1-6
CDR3 protein: CASSWTHGGNSPLHF

V gene: TRBV3-1
J gene: TRBJ2-7
CDR3 protein: CASSQAISSYEQYF

V gene: TRBV6-1
J gene: TRBJ2-2
CDR3 protein: CASSEAGIKIGELFF

V gene: TRBV4-2
J gene: TRBJ1-4
CDR3 protein: CASSQESWTEPEKLFF

V gene: TRBV5-1
J gene: TRBJ2-6
CDR3 protein: CASSPVWRGTGANVLTF

V gene: TRBV4-1
J gene: TRBJ1-2
CDR3 protein: CASSRTGTLYGYAF

V gene: TRBV27
J gene: TRBJ2-1
CDR3 protein: CASSTPWASGIYNEQFF

V gene: TRBV5-4
J gene: TRBJ2-1
CDR3 protein: CASGQGRSYNEQFF

V gene: TRBV5-5
J gene: TRBJ2-1
CDR3 protein: CASSLNNEQFF

V gene: TRBV5-1
J gene: TRBJ2-2
CDR3 protein: CASSLSGTGDTGELFF

V gene: TRBV7-8
J gene: TRBJ2-7
CDR3 protein: CASSPWTSGSNEQYF

V gene: TRBV4-1
J gene: TRBJ2-3
CDR3 protein: CASSQGTSTDTQYF